Each of the 4 T cell receptor beta chains below was sequenced from the same sample in a study of blood T cells in healthy people across ages. Alongside a J-beta primer mix, a sample-barcoded 5' primer served in a second PCR lasting roughly 7 to 12 cycles. Each CDR3 protein is one row after TCRdb ran MiXCR on the 5' RACE reads. The sample includes 1.5 million to 2 million distinct CDR3 sequences, around half seen only once; the top ten take less than 2.5%. Sequenced: blood. These receptors were obtained from a woman aged 40-49 years in good health.

This clonotype has ten or more counts. The chain uses TRBV7-2 and TRBJ2-1, with a possible D match to TRBD1 (6 bases). V shed 1 base and J shed 2 bases, with 9 bases lying between them. CDR3 length: 15 amino acids. Germline CDR1 is SGHTA and CDR2 is FQGNSA. CDR3 region: CASSLDRATYNEQFF. CDR3 in DNA: TGTGCCAGCAGCTTAGACAGGGCGACCTACAATGAGCAGTTCTTC.

In this sample, this clonotype turned up a few times. CDR3 nucleotides: TGTGCCAGCAGTTTAAACGGCGGGGGGTCCCAAGGCACCCAGTACTTC. Translating it yields CASSLNGGGSQGTQYF. The chain has TRBV12-3 or TRBV12-4 and TRBJ2-5, with 8 bases matching TRBD2. This CDR3 contains 16 residues. J lost 8 bases, V lost 2 bases, and 13 bases had no gene match.

This rearrangement joins TRBV24-1 to TRBJ2-2; TRBD1 or TRBD2 may be the D gene (5 bases each). The CDR3 has 14 residues. Germline loops: CDR1 KGHDR, CDR2 SFDVKD. The germline V and J ends were trimmed by 5 bases and 5 bases, with 11 bases remaining between them. CDR3: CATSGRGATGELFF. The CDR3 nucleotides are TGTGCCACCAGTGGTAGGGGAGCGACCGGGGAGCTGTTTTTT.

The V gene is TRBV7-2, the J gene TRBJ1-6; D ambiguous. The CDR3 covers 15 residues. V lost 1 base to trimming and J lost 8 bases, with 12 bases between them. The germline gives CDR1 SGHTA, CDR2 FQGNSA. CDR3 nucleotide sequence: TGTGCCAGCAGCTTAGAGGTGACATCCCATTCACCCCTCCACTTT. It specifies CASSLEVTSHSPLHF. Variable domain in full (rest from reference TRBV7-2 and TRBJ1-6): GAGVSQSPSNKVTEKGKDVELRCDPISGHTALYWYRQSLGQGLEFLIYFQGNSAPDKSGLPSDRFSAERTGGSVSTLTIQRTQQEDSAVYLCASSLEVTSHSPLHFGNGTRLTVT.